This TCR beta chain was identified during a study of post-analysis software for immune sequencing data. Built from TCR beta cDNA, the libraries had unique molecular identifiers in them. TCRdb called the PCR reads again in MiXCR, with one record for every CDR3 protein. This table has roughly 870,000 distinct CDR3 sequences, approximately 57% appearing once. General study points: There were roughly 5 TRBV segments more frequent in patients than controls, and TRBV5-6, TRBV5-1 and TRBV20-1 were among them. Samples from one preparation batch, clustered by F measure, grouped strongly together. Controls' normalized Chao1 diversity significantly exceeded that of multiple sclerosis patients.

This clonotype was detected only a few times. The antigen is unknown. This CDR3 has 15 residues. V was pared by 4 bases and J by 0 bases, with 3 bases of the junction left unmatched. Germline values: CDR1 ENHRY, CDR2 SYGVKD. This rearrangement joins TRBV10-3 to TRBJ2-1; 7 positions match TRBD2. The source material was blood. The sequence was obtained from a girl aged 5-17 years with multiple sclerosis. The CDR3 DNA reads as TGTGCCATCAGTGCGGCTAGCGGCTCCTACAATGAGCAGTTCTTC. It codes for CAISAASGSYNEQFF.